Below, 29 T cell receptor beta chains from the same sample are listed, as sequenced in a study of blood T cell repertoires in COVID-19. TCRdb's copy holds only in-frame clones and misses some; the assay was immunoSEQ multiplex PCR. The sample records 650,000 to 800,000 clones, 75% to 90% being singletons. Sequencing input: peripheral blood. The source of these receptors is a woman younger than 30 with acute or convalescent COVID-19.

The chain combines TRBV24-1 with TRBJ1-5; TRBD1 aligns across 8 bases. The CDR3 runs 13 residues. Unmatched junction bases numbered 1, after V lost 4 bases and J lost 6 bases. Per germline, CDR1 KGHDR and CDR2 SFDVKD. Here the CDR3 reads CATSDQGAQPQHF. CDR3 DNA sequence: TGTGCCACCAGTGACCAGGGGGCTCAGCCCCAGCATTTT.

The chain couples TRBV5-4 to TRBJ2-2; possibly TRBD1 for D (5 bases). V was pared by 5 bases and J by 3 bases, with 8 bases between. The CDR3 runs 13 residues. CDR1 SGHNT and CDR2 YYREEE come from the germline V gene (reference sequence). The CDR3 reads CASSRQYTGELFF. CDR3 coding DNA: TGTGCCAGCAGTAGACAGTACACCGGGGAGCTGTTTTTT.

This sequence joins TRBV5-5 and TRBJ1-2, with 7 bases aligning to TRBD1. CDR1 and CDR2 (germline): SGHKS, YYEKEE (reference sequence). The junction had 12 bases not matched to a gene; V was cut back by 0 bases and J by 4 bases. The CDR3 extends over 17 amino acids. The CDR3 protein is CASSLAGQKYGAYGYTF. Here the CDR3 DNA reads TGTGCCAGCAGCTTGGCGGGACAGAAATATGGGGCCTATGGCTACACCTTC.

DNA for the CDR3: TGTGCCAGCAGTTACGGGCTAGCGGGGGGAGCAGATACGCAGTATTTT. This codes for CASSYGLAGGADTQYF. This sequence joins TRBV6-2 or TRBV6-3 and TRBJ2-3; 11 nucleotides agree with TRBD2. V dropped 2 bases and J dropped 4; count of bases not matched to a gene: 5. CDR1 MNHEY and CDR2 SVGEGT come from the germline V gene. The CDR3 is made up of 16 amino acids.

This chain joins TRBV2 and TRBJ1-2; maybe TRBD1 (6 bases). Germline-derived CDR1 and CDR2 are SNHLY and FYNNEI. V lost 2 bases and J 6 bases, leaving 10 bases between the germline ends. CDR3 size: 13 residues. The CDR3 region is CASSEQGRHGYTF. The CDR3 region has the DNA TGTGCCAGCAGTGAACAGGGGCGTCATGGCTACACCTTC.

J is TRBJ1-5 and V is TRBV19, with a tentative D call TRBD1 (6 bases). The CDR3 totals 17 residues. The V end lost 0 bases, the J end lost 5 bases, and 17 bases lay between the germline ends. CDR1 and CDR2 from the germline V gene are LNHDA and SQIVND (reference sequence). The CDR3 DNA reads TGTGCCAGTAGTATAGATGTTCAGGGGTCCGGGGATCAGCCCCAGCATTTT. Translation: CASSIDVQGSGDQPQHF.

The genes are TRBV14 and TRBJ1-2; D gene unclear. The CDR3 length is 13 residues. V lost 4 bases, J lost 0 bases, and 6 bases lay in between. Germline CDR1 is SGHDN and CDR2 is FVKESK. This chain's CDR3 is CASSPPSNYGYTF. The CDR3 bases are TGTGCCAGCAGCCCTCCTTCTAACTATGGCTACACCTTC.

V and J are TRBV19 and TRBJ2-7; a weak D match, TRBD1 (5 bases). The CDR3 runs to 16 residues. The V gene lost 1 base and the J gene lost 7 bases, with 20 bases spanning the gap. Germline loops: CDR1 LNHDA, CDR2 SQIVND (reference sequence). CDR3 amino acids: CASSIAPHLGLGEQYF. DNA for the CDR3: TGTGCCAGTAGTATAGCCCCCCATCTGGGGCTTGGAGAGCAGTACTTC. The full variable domain, rest sourced from reference TRBV19 and TRBJ2-7, is DGGITQSPKYLFRKEGQNVTLSCEQNLNHDAMYWYRQDPGQGLRLIYYSQIVNDFQKGDIAEGYSVSREKKESFPLTVTSAQKNPTAFYLCASSIAPHLGLGEQYFGPGTRLTVT.

The chain employs TRBV5-6 and TRBJ2-7, with D perhaps matching TRBD1 (6 bases). The CDR3 spans 12 residues. The V gene's germline CDR1 is SGHDT and CDR2 YYEEEE. V lost 4 bases, J lost 5 bases, and 10 bases lay in between. CDR3 residues: CASSGQGNEQYF. For the CDR3, the DNA is TGTGCCAGCAGCGGGCAGGGGAACGAGCAGTACTTC.

The chain links TRBV7-2 to TRBJ2-7, with D perhaps matching TRBD2 (5 bases). From germline, CDR1 is SGHTA and CDR2 FQGNSA. V lost 3 bases to trimming and J lost 4 bases, with 13 bases between them. The CDR3 is made up of 14 amino acids. As DNA, the CDR3 is TGTGCCAGCAGCTTGGGCTCCCCGGGATACGAGCAGTACTTC. It translates to CASSLGSPGYEQYF.

The V call is TRBV10-1, the J call TRBJ1-5; tentative D call: TRBD1 (5 bases). V was pared by 11 bases and J by 6 bases, with 17 bases between. Germline CDR1 reads WNHNN; CDR2 reads SYGVQD (reference sequence). The CDR3 runs 13 residues. The CDR3 region is CAAHLEGSQPQHF. CDR3 bases: TGCGCCGCGCACTTGGAGGGGAGTCAGCCCCAGCATTTT.

A single count supports this clone. In the same sample, other DNA sequences code for this CDR3. The rearrangement joins TRBV12-3 or TRBV12-4 to TRBJ1-1; TRBD1 is a possible D gene (5 bases). CDR3 size: 12 residues. Trimming took off 6 bases at V and 4 bases at J, with 9 bases between the two ends. The CDR3 region has the DNA TGTGCCAGCAGCTCGGGGGGCACTGAAGCTTTCTTT. It codes for CASSSGGTEAFF.

The V and J genes are TRBV6-1 and TRBJ1-6; D perhaps matches TRBD1 (6 bases). Per germline, CDR1 MNHNS and CDR2 SASEGT. This CDR3 spans 19 amino acids. Trimming removed 4 bases from V and 1 base from J, with 20 bases in between. The CDR3 DNA sequence: TGTGCCAGCAGTGTTCGCACAGGGAAAATGGCATCCTATAATTCACCCCTCCACTTT. This translates into CASSVRTGKMASYNSPLHF.

The V gene is TRBV3-1 (or the pseudogene TRBV3-2), the J gene TRBJ1-1; 12 bases align to TRBD1. The germline gives CDR1 LGHDT, CDR2 YNNKEL (reference sequence). The CDR3 has 17 amino acids. The V segment lost 4 bases and the J segment 4 bases; nucleotides outside the gene matches: 10. The chain's CDR3 is CASSRRDRGRAGTEAFF. The CDR3 nucleotides read TGTGCCAGCAGCCGACGGGACAGGGGGCGCGCGGGCACTGAAGCTTTCTTT.

The CDR3 is CANNRGKFNSPLHF. Here the CDR3 DNA reads TGTGCCAACAACAGGGGCAAGTTTAATTCACCCCTCCACTTT. The rearrangement links TRBV21-1 to TRBJ1-6; TRBD1 is the table's D call and was not checked against the DNA. TRBV21-1 is annotated as a pseudogene. The CDR3 length is 14 residues.

The gene calls are TRBV6-5 and TRBJ2-2, with 9 bases that match TRBD1. CDR1 is MNHEY, CDR2 SVGAGI, per germline. Trimming removed 0 bases from V and 4 bases from J; junction bases left unmatched: 3. The CDR3 consists of 16 residues. As DNA, the CDR3 is TGTGCCAGCAGTTACTCTGAACAGGGGGCCACCGGGGAGCTGTTTTTT. Its protein is CASSYSEQGATGELFF.

This chain joins TRBV27 and TRBJ1-6; D remains ambiguous. This CDR3 spans 17 amino acids. The germline gives CDR1 MNHEY, CDR2 SMNVEV (reference sequence). V shed 3 bases and J shed 5 bases, with 17 bases lying between them. Written as DNA, the CDR3 is TGTGCCAGCAGTTTGTCGGAGGACGTCCTTAATAATTCACCCCTCCACTTT. It specifies CASSLSEDVLNNSPLHF.

The chain combines TRBV6-1 with TRBJ1-5; D not certain. V was cut by 2 bases and J by 5 bases, with 10 bases left in between. The CDR3 sequence is 14 residues long. Germline V gives CDR1 MNHNS, CDR2 SASEGT. CDR3 region: CASSESGGHQPQHF. In nucleotides, the CDR3 is TGTGCCAGCAGTGAATCTGGAGGACATCAGCCCCAGCATTTT.

The rearrangement uses TRBV7-2 and TRBJ2-7; tentative D call: TRBD2 (5 bases). Germline CDR1 and CDR2: SGHTA and FQGNSA. The CDR3 totals 19 residues. V lost 5 bases, J lost 0 bases, and 26 bases lay in between. The CDR3 is CASSPPGVGVPQSSYEQYF. The CDR3 DNA reads TGTGCCAGCAGCCCTCCCGGGGTCGGAGTGCCCCAGAGCTCCTACGAGCAGTACTTC.

This clone was observed a handful of times. The V call is TRBV27, the J call TRBJ1-2; 7 nucleotides line up with TRBD1. Looked up from germline, CDR1 is MNHEY and CDR2 is SMNVEV (reference sequence). The CDR3 has 14 residues. The V and J ends lost 6 bases and 0 bases, in that order; junction bases with no gene match: 4. The CDR3: CASSGTESNYGYTF. The CDR3 nucleotides are TGTGCCAGCAGCGGGACAGAATCTAACTATGGCTACACCTTC.

This chain connects TRBV19 to TRBJ2-7; TRBD1 matches at 8 bases. The V and J ends lost 4 bases and 5 bases, in that order; junction bases with no gene match: 7. Germline values: CDR1 LNHDA, CDR2 SQIVND (reference sequence). The CDR3 runs 14 residues. CDR3 protein: CASSRTGLSDEQYF. The DNA of the CDR3 is TGTGCCAGTAGTAGGACAGGGCTCAGCGACGAGCAGTACTTC. Together with reference TRBV19 and TRBJ2-7, the CDR3 gives the full variable domain: DGGITQSPKYLFRKEGQNVTLSCEQNLNHDAMYWYRQDPGQGLRLIYYSQIVNDFQKGDIAEGYSVSREKKESFPLTVTSAQKNPTAFYLCASSRTGLSDEQYFGPGTRLTVT.

This clone was seen once. The DNA for the CDR3 is TGTGCCACCCAGGCCACCGGGGAGCTGTTTTTT. It is translated as CATQATGELFF. The rearrangement joins TRBV15 to TRBJ2-2; D is unclear. With 8 bases removed from V and 4 bases from J, the gap between germline ends came to 5 bases. This CDR3 comprises 11 residues. Germline assignment: CDR1 LNHNV and CDR2 YYDKDF (reference sequence).

This clone was counted a few times. This CDR3 reads CATSRGLAGSRGGELFF. The CDR3 DNA sequence: TGTGCCACCAGCAGGGGACTAGCGGGCTCTCGGGGCGGGGAGCTGTTTTTT. The gene calls are TRBV15 and TRBJ2-2; 12 bases fit TRBD2. The ends lost 3 bases at V and 7 bases at J; junction bases unmatched: 9. Germline V gene lookup returns CDR1 LNHNV and CDR2 YYDKDF (reference sequence). This CDR3 has 17 residues.

The count of this clone is one. V gene TRBV6-5 combines with J gene TRBJ2-2; tentatively, D is TRBD1 (6 bases). The CDR3 sequence is 13 residues long. The V end lost 8 bases, the J end lost 6 bases, and 13 bases lay between the germline ends. CDR1 is MNHEY, CDR2 SVGAGI, per germline. The CDR3 reads CASLRKGAGELFF. CDR3 DNA sequence: TGTGCCAGCCTCAGAAAGGGGGCCGGGGAGCTGTTTTTT.

This clone showed up just once. The sample holds other DNA sequences that translate to the same CDR3. The rearrangement uses TRBV7-2 and TRBJ1-2, with 8 nucleotides matching TRBD1. CDR1 and CDR2 (germline): SGHTA, FQGNSA. Germline trimming cut 0 bases from V and 5 bases from J; bases unmatched to any gene: 5. CDR3 length: 15 residues. CDR3 amino acids: CASSLAGQGAYGYTF. DNA for the CDR3: TGTGCCAGCAGCTTAGCGGGGCAGGGGGCGTATGGCTACACCTTC.

V and J are TRBV27 and TRBJ2-3, with 10 bases aligning to TRBD1. Losses at the gene ends were 1 base for V and 5 bases for J; bases not matched to a gene: 0. The germline CDR1 and CDR2 sequences are MNHEY and SMNVEV (reference sequence). The CDR3 runs to 14 residues. CDR3 residues: CASSLWTGGDTQYF. Here the CDR3 DNA reads TGTGCCAGCAGTTTATGGACAGGGGGAGATACGCAGTATTTT.

The chain couples TRBV5-1 to TRBJ2-1, with a possible D match to TRBD1 (6 bases). Between the trimmed V and J ends, which lost 1 base and 6 bases, there was a span of 8 bases. Germline CDR1 SGHRS, CDR2 YFSETQ. This CDR3 contains 13 residues. This CDR3 is CASSLWGPNEQFF. CDR3 DNA: TGCGCCAGCAGCTTGTGGGGGCCCAATGAGCAGTTCTTC.

The genes are TRBV11-2 and TRBJ1-1; possibly TRBD1 for D (5 bases). Germline-derived CDR1 and CDR2 are SGHAT and FQNNGV. V was clipped by 0 bases and J by 6 bases, with 23 bases between them. CDR3 length: 18 residues. The DNA for the CDR3 is TGTGCCAGCAGCTTAGATCAAGGAGAGGACAAGAACAACCCTGAAGCTTTCTTT. Its protein product is CASSLDQGEDKNNPEAFF.

The genes are TRBV6-1 and TRBJ1-4, with 9 bases identical to TRBD1. Germline V gene sequence: CDR1 MNHNS, CDR2 SASEGT. V was clipped by 2 bases and J by 5 bases; unmatched bases: 12. CDR3 length: 18 residues. The CDR3 nucleotides are TGTGCCAGCAGTGAACGTGTATACAGGGGGCAAGAGAATGAAAAACTGTTTTTT. Protein sequence: CASSERVYRGQENEKLFF.